Shown below are 14 T cell receptor beta chains from a single sample sequenced in a study of blood T cell repertoires in COVID-19 (dated by TCRdb to about 2020). Library generation was performed with the immunoSEQ multiplex PCR assay. TCRdb obtained this table from immuneACCESS and retained in-frame rearrangements with V and J assigned. These tables miss some clones; where compared with another copy, unresolved V genes account for less than half of the shortfall, and the remainder is unexplained. This sample comprises about 190,000 clones, 84% of them detected only once. The ten largest clones add up to around 5.5% of the sample. Source material: peripheral blood. The source is a woman between 65 and 79 years old with active or convalescent COVID-19.

The chain carries TRBV3-1 (or the pseudogene TRBV3-2) and TRBJ2-1, with D tentatively TRBD2 (5 bases). The CDR3 runs 14 residues. The ends were cut back, 7 bases at V and 9 bases at J, with 19 bases in the middle. Germline assignment: CDR1 LGHDT and CDR2 YNNKEL (reference sequence). Here the CDR3 DNA reads TGTGCCAGCAATTCCGGGAAGCCTCGTAGTGAGCAGTTCTTC. Its translation: CASNSGKPRSEQFF.

CDR3 loop: CATRAGTSGYNEQFF. The CDR3 coding sequence is TGTGCCACTAGGGCCGGGACTAGCGGATACAATGAGCAGTTCTTC. The chain uses TRBV24-1 and TRBJ2-1, with 11 positions matching TRBD2. The germline V gene has CDR1 KGHDR and CDR2 SFDVKD. V lost 10 bases and J lost 4; bases outside the gene matches: 8. The CDR3 runs 15 residues.

This clone was seen just once. The chain uses TRBV7-9 and TRBJ1-5; the match to TRBD1 covers 7 bases. This CDR3 comprises 17 residues. Germline trimming cut 2 bases from V and 4 bases from J; bases unmatched to any gene: 11. CDR1 SEHNR and CDR2 FQNEAQ come from the germline V gene (reference sequence). The DNA of the CDR3 is TGTGCCAGCAGCTTATTTCCGCGGACAGGACAAAATCAGCCCCAGCATTTT. This gives the protein CASSLFPRTGQNQPQHF.

The CDR3 spells CASSLLAGVGADTQYF. CDR3 DNA sequence: TGCGCCAGCAGCTTATTAGCGGGAGTGGGGGCAGATACGCAGTATTTT. The chain links TRBV5-1 to TRBJ2-3; the match to TRBD2 covers 9 bases. Germline V lookup: CDR1 SGHRS, CDR2 YFSETQ. CDR3 length: 16 residues. The junction had 8 bases not matched to a gene; V was cut back by 2 bases and J by 4 bases.

The V gene is TRBV21-1, the J gene TRBJ2-3; TRBD2 was called by the table and not checked on the DNA. TRBV21-1 is listed as a pseudogene. The CDR3 runs to 16 residues. The CDR3 is CASSALAGGPTDTQYF. The CDR3 nucleotides read TGTGCCAGCAGCGCCCTAGCGGGAGGTCCCACAGATACGCAGTATTTT.

Concerning this clone: This is likely a read error, given that the CDR3 carries no conserved phenylalanine or tryptophan at its end. The DNA is omitted, as the CDR3 cannot be located on it reliably, and the CDR3 follows TCRdb's listing. The chain uses TRBV28 and TRBJ1-2; the table's D call of TRBD1 was not tested on the DNA. The CDR3 is made up of 13 amino acids, end residues included. CDR1 and CDR2 from the germline V gene are MDHEN and SYDVKM. This CDR3 is CASSLLQGASLEV.

This chain links TRBV30 with TRBJ2-7; the match to TRBD2 covers 7 bases. The CDR3 is made up of 12 amino acids. Trimming took 1 base from V and 5 from J; bases not matched to a gene: 2. CDR1 is GTSNPN, CDR2 SVGIG, per germline (reference sequence). CDR3 coding DNA: TGTGCCTGGAGTGGGGGGAGGGACGAGCAGTACTTC. It translates to CAWSGGRDEQYF. The full variable domain, rest sourced from reference TRBV30 and TRBJ2-7, is SQTIHQWPATLVQPVGSPLSLECTVEGTSNPNLYWYRQAAGRGLQLLFYSVGIGQISSEVPQNLSASRPQDRQFILSSKKLLLSDSGFYLCAWSGGRDEQYFGPGTRLTVT.

The chain has TRBV20-1 and TRBJ2-3; 13 positions match TRBD2. Germline V gene data show CDR1 as DFQATT and CDR2 as SNEGSKA (reference sequence). The CDR3 is 14 residues long. Germline trimming cut 3 bases from V and 4 bases from J; bases unmatched to any gene: 1. CDR3 amino acids: CSASTSGRADTQYF. The CDR3 DNA reads as TGCAGTGCTAGTACTAGCGGGAGGGCAGATACGCAGTATTTT.

This clone came up a few times. The rearrangement joins TRBV15 to TRBJ1-1; D perhaps matches TRBD1 (5 bases). Trimming stripped 1 base from V and 0 bases from J, with 15 bases between. The CDR3 loop spans 17 amino acids. Germline loops: CDR1 LNHNV, CDR2 YYDKDF (reference sequence). Here the CDR3 reads CATSRAPREGMNTEAFF. The CDR3 coding sequence is TGTGCCACCAGCAGAGCCCCTCGGGAGGGGATGAACACTGAAGCTTTCTTT. The full variable domain, with the rest looked up from reference TRBV15 and TRBJ1-1, is DAMVIQNPRYQVTQFGKPVTLSCSQTLNHNVMYWYQQKSSQAPKLLFHYYDKDFNNEADTPDNFQSRRPNTSFCFLDIRSPGLGDTAMYLCATSRAPREGMNTEAFFGQGTRLTVV.

On this clone itself: A junction boundary mismatches the germline segment, possibly from a read error. This chain connects TRBV7-9 to TRBJ2-1; 7 nucleotides match TRBD2. Germline V gives CDR1 SEHNR, CDR2 FQNEAQ (reference sequence). This CDR3 region has 15 residues. The CDR3 region has the DNA TGTGCCAGCAGTTTAGGGTCTAGCGGCCACAATGAGCAGTTCTTC. This translates into CASSLGSSGHNEQFF.

The chain employs TRBV2 and TRBJ1-1; D is possibly TRBD1 (5 bases). With 7 bases removed from V and 5 bases from J, the gap between germline ends came to 17 bases. The CDR3 covers 14 residues. Looked up from germline, CDR1 is SNHLY and CDR2 is FYNNEI. The CDR3 DNA sequence: TGTGCCAGCAACGCACAGGTCCTAGGAACTGAAGCTTTCTTT. This translates into CASNAQVLGTEAFF.

V usage is TRBV29-1 and J usage is TRBJ2-5, with 10 nucleotides matching TRBD2. The junction had 7 bases not matched to a gene; V was cut back by 5 bases and J by 4 bases. Germline CDR1 is SQVTM and CDR2 is ANQGSEA. The CDR3 contains 14 residues. The CDR3 sequence is CSVQPSGRGETQYF. Written as DNA, the CDR3 is TGCAGCGTTCAACCTAGCGGGAGAGGAGAGACCCAGTACTTC.

This clone showed up just once. The chain has TRBV7-9 and TRBJ2-1; a possible D gene is TRBD1 (5 bases). The CDR3 runs to 14 residues. V gave up 3 bases and J gave up 7 bases, with 13 bases separating them. Germline V gene sequence: CDR1 SEHNR, CDR2 FQNEAQ (reference sequence). The CDR3 here is CASSFRVSKNEQFF. CDR3 coding DNA: TGTGCCAGCAGCTTCAGGGTCTCCAAAAATGAGCAGTTCTTC.

This chain links TRBV7-2 with TRBJ2-1; 7 bases match TRBD2. V dropped 5 bases and J dropped 9; count of bases not matched to a gene: 7. CDR1 is SGHTA, CDR2 FQGNSA, per germline. CDR3 length: 13 amino acids. The CDR3 here is CASSRGDLREQFF. CDR3 bases: TGTGCCAGCAGCCGGGGGGACTTGCGTGAGCAGTTCTTC.